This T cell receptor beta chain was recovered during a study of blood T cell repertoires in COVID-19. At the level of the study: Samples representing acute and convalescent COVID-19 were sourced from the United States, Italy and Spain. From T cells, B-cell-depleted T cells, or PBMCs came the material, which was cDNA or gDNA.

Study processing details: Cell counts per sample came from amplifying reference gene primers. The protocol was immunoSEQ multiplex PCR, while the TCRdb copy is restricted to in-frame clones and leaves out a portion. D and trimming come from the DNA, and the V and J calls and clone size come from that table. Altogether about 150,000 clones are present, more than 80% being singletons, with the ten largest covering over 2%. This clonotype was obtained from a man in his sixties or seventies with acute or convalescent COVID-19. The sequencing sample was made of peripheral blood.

The CDR3 here is CATSFSGVNTGELFF. The CDR3 region has the DNA TGTGCCACCAGTTTTAGCGGGGTTAACACCGGGGAGCTGTTTTTT. The chain is built from TRBV24-1 and TRBJ2-2; 8 positions match TRBD2. Unmatched junction bases numbered 4, after V lost 6 bases and J lost 2 bases. The CDR3 consists of 15 residues. In germline, CDR1 is KGHDR, CDR2 SFDVKD.